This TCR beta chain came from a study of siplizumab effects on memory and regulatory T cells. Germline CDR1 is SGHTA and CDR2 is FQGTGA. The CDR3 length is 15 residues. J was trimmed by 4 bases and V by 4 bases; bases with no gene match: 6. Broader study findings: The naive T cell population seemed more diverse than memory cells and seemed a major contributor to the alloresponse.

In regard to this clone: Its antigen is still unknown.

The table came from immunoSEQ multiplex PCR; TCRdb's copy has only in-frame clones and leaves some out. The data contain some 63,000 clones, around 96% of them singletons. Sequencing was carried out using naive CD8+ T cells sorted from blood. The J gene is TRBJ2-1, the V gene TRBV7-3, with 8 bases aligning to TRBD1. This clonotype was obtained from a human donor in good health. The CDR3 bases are TGTGCCAGCAGCTCGGGACAGGACCAATACAATGAGCAGTTCTTC. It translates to CASSSGQDQYNEQFF.